This is a list of T cell receptor beta chains from one sample in a study of shared clonotypes between healthy human individuals. Clones were sequenced by immunoSEQ multiplex PCR, and TCRdb holds only the in-frame ones, with some missing. The sample gives around 120,000 clones, 67% of which show up once; approximately 25% is in the top ten. Sequencing input: memory CD8+ T cells sorted from blood. The receptors derive from a woman younger than 45 in good health. CDR3s include the opening cysteine and the closing phenylalanine or tryptophan. Each record gives: V gene, J gene, D gene, clone size, CDR3 DNA, CDR3 protein. A D gene is named only where the DNA matches it firmly. A row's size may be missing; if present it is once, few, many or a size class.

V: TRBV6-5
J: TRBJ2-7
D: TRBD1
size: .
DNA: TGTGCCAGCAGTTACGCGGACAGGGGGCTGTCGTACTTC
CDR3: CASSYADRGLSYF

V: TRBV4-2
J: TRBJ2-3
D: TRBD2
size: .
DNA: TGTGCCAGCAGCCCTGGGACTAGCGGGAGCGATACGCAGTATTTT
CDR3: CASSPGTSGSDTQYF

V: TRBV7-9
J: TRBJ2-2
D: .
size: .
DNA: TGTGCCAGCAGCTTCCGGAACACCGGGGAGCTGTTTTTT
CDR3: CASSFRNTGELFF

V: TRBV25-1
J: TRBJ2-5
D: TRBD2
size: few
DNA: TGTGCCACCAACCCCTGGGGAGCGGGAGGACCCACTCAAGAGACCCAGTACTTC
CDR3: CATNPWGAGGPTQETQYF

V: TRBV28
J: TRBJ2-7
D: .
size: once
DNA: TGTGCCAGCAGTTTATTGGCAGGGTCCCTATTCTACGAGCAGTACTTC
CDR3: CASSLLAGSLFYEQYF

V: TRBV15
J: TRBJ2-3
D: .
size: .
DNA: TGTGCCACCAGCACTTCCAGAACTAGTCTTTCCCTCACAGATACGCAGTATTTT
CDR3: CATSTSRTSLSLTDTQYF

V: TRBV19
J: TRBJ1-1
D: .
size: .
DNA: TGTGCCAGTAGTCGAGCAGGGTACGACACTGAAGCTTTCTTT
CDR3: CASSRAGYDTEAFF

V: TRBV28
J: TRBJ2-3
D: TRBD2
size: once
DNA: TGTGCCAGCAGACCGGGACTAGCGGGCACAGATACGCAGTATTTT
CDR3: CASRPGLAGTDTQYF

V: TRBV29-1
J: TRBJ1-2
D: .
size: once
DNA: TGCAGCGTTTCAGGGGAAGGCTACACCTTC
CDR3: CSVSGEGYTF

V: TRBV7-9
J: TRBJ1-2
D: .
size: many
DNA: TGTGCCAGCAGCCCGTCAGAGGAATCGGCTGGCTACACCTTC
CDR3: CASSPSEESAGYTF

V: TRBV4-2
J: TRBJ2-1
D: TRBD2
size: .
DNA: TGTGCCAGCAGCCAAGGGTTGGGTCTAGCGGGCTCCAATGAGCAGTTCTTC
CDR3: CASSQGLGLAGSNEQFF

V: TRBV7-2
J: TRBJ1-1
D: .
size: .
DNA: TGTGCCAGCAGCCCCTATCTTAACACTGAAGCTTTCTTT
CDR3: CASSPYLNTEAFF

V: TRBV11-2
J: TRBJ2-7
D: .
size: many
DNA: TGTGCCAGCAGCGACCCGAGAGGGTACGGTTACGAGCAGTACTTC
CDR3: CASSDPRGYGYEQYF

V: TRBV7-8
J: TRBJ2-3
D: .
size: .
DNA: TGTGCCAGCAGCTTAAGCGCGGGAATCACAGATACGCAGTATTTT
CDR3: CASSLSAGITDTQYF

V: TRBV6-4
J: TRBJ1-2
D: .
size: few
DNA: TGTGCCAGCAGTACCGAAGGAGGGAATCACTATGGCTACACCTTC
CDR3: CASSTEGGNHYGYTF

V: TRBV6-5
J: TRBJ1-1
D: .
size: .
DNA: TGTGCCACCCACAGGGAGGGTACTGAAGCTTTCTTT
CDR3: CATHREGTEAFF

V: TRBV11-2
J: TRBJ1-2
D: TRBD1
size: few
DNA: TGTGCCAGCAGCTTAGTTCAGGGGGCCTATGGCTACACCTTC
CDR3: CASSLVQGAYGYTF

V: TRBV5-1
J: TRBJ1-4
D: .
size: .
DNA: TGCGCCAGCAGCCGAACAGGGCCAACTAATGAAAAACTGTTTTTT
CDR3: CASSRTGPTNEKLFF

V: TRBV4-1
J: TRBJ2-7
D: TRBD2
size: .
DNA: TGCGCCAGCAGCCAAACGCCGCCTAGCGGGAGGCTTATTGTGGACGAGCAGTACTTC
CDR3: CASSQTPPSGRLIVDEQYF

V: TRBV5-6
J: TRBJ2-7
D: .
size: .
DNA: TGTGCCAGCAGCCCCAGACCGGGACCGTACGAGCAGTACTTC
CDR3: CASSPRPGPYEQYF

V: TRBV15
J: TRBJ2-7
D: .
size: .
DNA: TGTGCCGTTCAATCTACTGATTACTACGAGCAGTACTTC
CDR3: CAVQSTDYYEQYF

V: TRBV5-1
J: TRBJ2-7
D: TRBD1
size: .
DNA: TGCGCCAGCAGCTTGGGACAGGGATTTACCTACGAGCAGTACTTC
CDR3: CASSLGQGFTYEQYF

V: TRBV10-1
J: TRBJ2-5
D: .
size: .
DNA: TGCGCCAGCAGTGAAGGCACGGGGGCGGAGACCCAGTACTTC
CDR3: CASSEGTGAETQYF

V: TRBV29-1
J: TRBJ2-1
D: TRBD2
size: .
DNA: TGCAGCGTTGATAGCGGGAGGGCCAGTTCCTACAATGAGCAGTTCTTC
CDR3: CSVDSGRASSYNEQFF

V: TRBV4-2
J: TRBJ2-7
D: TRBD1
size: .
DNA: TGTGCCAGCAGCCCAGGACAGGGGCTGTACGAGCAGTACTTC
CDR3: CASSPGQGLYEQYF

V: TRBV28
J: TRBJ1-3
D: TRBD1
size: .
DNA: TGTGCCAGCAGTTTCGGGACAGTAAGAGGAAACACCATATATTTT
CDR3: CASSFGTVRGNTIYF

V: TRBV28
J: TRBJ2-7
D: TRBD2
size: .
DNA: TGTGCCAGCAGTTCGTCGGGGGGTTGGTCCGAGCAGTACTTC
CDR3: CASSSSGGWSEQYF

V: TRBV28
J: TRBJ2-3
D: .
size: .
DNA: TGTGCCAGCAGTTTAGGGGGGACAGATACGCAGTATTTT
CDR3: CASSLGGTDTQYF